These 6 T cell receptor beta chains originate from one sample sequenced in a study of T cells expressing NK-cell markers. TCRdb reprocessed the 5' RACE reads, with one entry per CDR3 protein and no DNA. This sample's table has 250,000 to 300,000 distinct CDR3 sequences. The source material was blood T cells: a sorted CD56 or NKG2C T cell subset, CD4+ or CD8+ T cells, or bulk PBMC T cells (not recorded which). The source of these receptors is a woman between 18 and 70 years old in good health.

The chain carries TRBV10-2 and TRBJ1-2. Germline CDR1 and CDR2: WSHSY and SAAADI. This CDR3 is 12 amino acids long. The CDR3: CASTDSPYGYTF.

The CDR3 loop reads CSAREGTGRSPLHF. The V and J genes are TRBV20-1 and TRBJ1-6; TCRdb names TRBD1, which stays unverified in the absence of DNA. The germline V gene has CDR1 DFQATT and CDR2 SNEGSKA (reference sequence). CDR3 length equals 14 residues.

The CDR3 sequence is CSAQTPGSGANVLTF. This chain connects TRBV20-1 to TRBJ2-6. The CDR3 length is 15 residues. Per the germline V gene, CDR1 is DFQATT and CDR2 is SNEGSKA (reference sequence).

The chain joins TRBV20-1 to TRBJ1-2. The CDR3 loop spans 16 amino acids. Germline CDR1 is DFQATT and CDR2 is SNEGSKA (reference sequence). The CDR3 spells CSAQKQGTQRYYGYTF.

The chain carries TRBV7-7 and TRBJ2-2; TCRdb proposes TRBD1, but this gene call is untestable without DNA. Germline V gene lookup returns CDR1 SSHAT and CDR2 FNYEAQ (reference sequence). The CDR3 is 13 residues long. CDR3 in amino acids: CASSLGQTGELFF.

The V call is TRBV20-1, the J call TRBJ2-5; TCRdb calls TRBD2, which cannot be checked without DNA. Germline values: CDR1 DFQATT, CDR2 SNEGSKA (reference sequence). The CDR3 is 14 amino acids. CDR3: CSAIRGRVQETQYF.